The text below deals with one T cell receptor (beta chain). The sample belongs to a study of memory CD4+ T cells and cytomegalovirus serostatus. Looking at the study overall: This sample comes from healthy Belgian adults, fewer than ten CMV seropositive, 24 seronegative.

Measured with immunoSEQ multiplex PCR; TCRdb has only the in-frame clones, and not every one. The table includes just under 65,000 clones, 77% detected once. This CDR3 contains 18 residues. Per the germline V gene, CDR1 is LGHNA and CDR2 is YNFKEQ. V was clipped by 0 bases and J by 1 base, with 18 bases between them. Single viable CD3+CD4+CD8-CD45RO+ cells were sorted as the memory CD4+ T cells. CD4+ T cells were isolated by positive magnetic selection. The sequenced sample was memory CD4+ T cells from blood. The chain combines TRBV4-2 with TRBJ1-2; no clear D gene. The TCR originated in an adult in good health and CMV-seronegative. The CDR3: CASSQDPAGRMGNYGYTF. The CDR3 DNA sequence: TGTGCCAGCAGCCAAGATCCGGCCGGCCGGATGGGTAACTATGGCTACACCTTC.